The source of this TCR beta chain is a study of response to subunit inactivated influenza vaccine. The CDR3 spans 17 residues. CDR1 and CDR2 from the germline V gene are MNHEY and SVGEGT. Trimming took 4 bases from V and 7 from J; bases not matched to a gene: 16. Each CDR3 protein gets one entry after TCRdb re-called the RT-PCR reads with MiXCR. The sample shows roughly 500,000 distinct CDR3 sequences, 15% to 20% of them seen only once. The table lists this clonotype with a few counts. This sequence was found in a man aged 45 to 70 who received an inactivated influenza vaccine. V gene TRBV6-2 or TRBV6-3 combines with J gene TRBJ2-1; 7 positions agree with TRBD2. Source: CD4+ T cells sorted from PBMCs, taken less than 30 months after vaccination. Here the CDR3 DNA reads TGTGCCAGCAGTTTGAACGGGGCGGGAGTGGGAAAGAATGAGCAGTTCTTC. It codes for CASSLNGAGVGKNEQFF.